The present entry profiles one T cell receptor beta chain with its context. Its antigen remains unidentified. The CDR3 runs to 15 residues. V trimming: 0 bases; J trimming: 3 bases; junction bases outside the gene matches: 2. Germline lookup yields CDR1 SGDLS and CDR2 YYNGEE. This sample was included in a study of identical twins. Whole-study findings and limits: Among out-of-frame alpha sequences shared by twins, low generation probability occurred in excess. In cord blood, abundant beta clonotypes had fewer insertions; memory showed no trend.

MiXCR, applied by TCRdb to the 5' RACE reads, yields one record per CDR3 protein. The table lists some 690,000 distinct CDR3 sequences, approximately 22% of them singletons. Only healthy Caucasians were enrolled as donors. The sample was also reused in another study, on T cells expressing NK-cell markers. This second study says: Clones of NKG2C+ T cells that had expanded were of unclear HCMV specificity.

The sequence was collected from a woman between 18 and 30 years old in good health. The sequenced material came from PBMCs. The V gene is TRBV9, the J gene TRBJ2-1, with TRBD2 matching over 8 bases. CDR3: CASSVAGRGYNEQFF. The DNA for the CDR3 is TGTGCCAGCAGCGTAGCCGGGAGGGGCTACAATGAGCAGTTCTTC.